These 17 T cell receptor beta chains came from one sample sequenced in a study of OX40 agonist ivuxolimab in advanced cancers. Clones were sequenced by immunoSEQ multiplex PCR, and TCRdb holds only the in-frame ones, with some missing. Of 90,000 to 100,000 clones listed, about 90% are singletons. Here the sequenced sample was CD4+ or CD8+ T cells sorted from blood, taken in a trial of the OX40 agonist ivuxolimab. The receptors stem from an adult with an advanced solid tumor such as melanoma, head and neck, liver or kidney cancer.

This chain uses TRBV7-6 with TRBJ1-1, with D possibly being TRBD1 (5 bases). The V gene's germline CDR1 is SGHVS and CDR2 FNYEAQ. This CDR3 is built from 14 residues. Deletions cut 2 bases from V and 5 bases from J, with 12 bases between. The CDR3 nucleotides are TGTGCCAGCAGCTTAACCTCAGGGCCGACTGAAGCTTTCTTT. This codes for CASSLTSGPTEAFF.

V gene TRBV7-9 combines with J gene TRBJ1-6; TRBD1 might be the D (5 bases). Germline V gene lookup returns CDR1 SEHNR and CDR2 FQNEAQ (reference sequence). The CDR3 extends over 17 amino acids. Trimming removed 5 bases at V and 0 bases at J, with 14 bases between. The CDR3 is CASSPLGGGSYNSPLHF. CDR3 bases: TGTGCCAGCAGCCCCCTGGGGGGGGGCTCCTATAATTCACCCCTCCACTTT.

The chain is built from TRBV28 and TRBJ2-7, with 9 nucleotides matching TRBD2. With V trimmed by 1 base and J by 4 bases, 8 bases remained unmatched. Germline lookup yields CDR1 MDHEN and CDR2 SYDVKM. This CDR3 has 16 amino acids. CDR3 loop: CASSLFGPSGKYEQYF. Written as DNA, the CDR3 is TGTGCCAGCAGTTTATTTGGTCCTAGCGGGAAGTACGAGCAGTACTTC.

The J gene is TRBJ1-1, the V gene TRBV6-1; D is undetermined. The V and J ends lost 6 bases and 3 bases respectively, with 11 bases between them. Germline CDR1 and CDR2: MNHNS and SASEGT. This CDR3 has 13 residues. In DNA, the CDR3 is TGTGCCAGCAGCGGGAGTCGGGACACTGAAGCTTTCTTT. Translated, it gives CASSGSRDTEAFF.

V and J are TRBV19 and TRBJ2-1; 8 nucleotides agree with TRBD1. The CDR3 sequence is 17 residues long. With V trimmed by 1 base and J by 2 bases, 7 bases remained unmatched. The germline gives CDR1 LNHDA, CDR2 SQIVND (reference sequence). This CDR3 is CASSIVGQGGPYNEQFF. CDR3 coding DNA: TGTGCCAGTAGTATAGTTGGACAGGGTGGGCCCTACAATGAGCAGTTCTTC.

The chain has TRBV5-4 and TRBJ2-2; D not certain. The CDR3 extends over 14 amino acids. The germline V and J ends were trimmed by 0 bases and 6 bases, with 9 bases remaining between them. Germline V lookup: CDR1 SGHNT, CDR2 YYREEE (reference sequence). The CDR3 nucleotides read TGTGCCAGCAGCTTGGCCTTGGGGTCCGGGGAGCTGTTTTTT. Translated, it gives CASSLALGSGELFF.

The rearrangement joins TRBV29-1 to TRBJ2-7, with 7 bases that match TRBD1. J was trimmed by 2 bases and V by 7 bases; bases with no gene match: 8. The CDR3 consists of 13 residues. Germline CDR1 SQVTM, CDR2 ANQGSEA. This chain's CDR3 is CSARRTGTYEQYF. The CDR3 DNA sequence: TGCAGCGCGAGACGGACAGGCACCTACGAGCAGTACTTC.

This sequence joins TRBV11-3 and TRBJ2-2, with 10 bases lining up with TRBD2. CDR1 and CDR2 (germline): SGHNT, YENEEA. After removal of 5 bases from V and 6 bases from J, the junction contained 12 bases not matched to a gene. This CDR3 is 17 amino acids long. The CDR3 DNA is TGTGCCAGCAGCCCGTCCCCAGCGGGAGGGCCCTCCGGGGAGCTGTTTTTT. Encoded protein: CASSPSPAGGPSGELFF.

This chain links TRBV19 with TRBJ1-6; possible D gene TRBD1, 6 bases. V gave up 7 bases and J gave up 9 bases, with 19 bases separating them. Per germline, CDR1 LNHDA and CDR2 SQIVND (reference sequence). The CDR3 is 15 residues long. The CDR3 spells CASNPFGGAISPLHF. The DNA for the CDR3 is TGTGCCAGTAATCCATTTGGGGGCGCGATTTCACCCCTCCACTTT.

This chain connects TRBV5-1 to TRBJ2-3; D is possibly TRBD1 (6 bases). Between the trimmed V and J ends, which lost 4 bases and 2 bases, there was a span of 11 bases. The CDR3 consists of 14 residues. The germline V gene encodes CDR1 SGHRS and CDR2 YFSETQ. The DNA of the CDR3 is TGCGCCAGCAGCCGGACAGCCCTCACAGATACGCAGTATTTT. The encoded protein is CASSRTALTDTQYF.

This chain joins TRBV2 and TRBJ2-3, with D unresolved. CDR3 length: 15 amino acids. The germline gives CDR1 SNHLY, CDR2 FYNNEI. Trimming shortened V by 6 bases and J by 3 bases, and 16 bases separated the two germline ends. The CDR3 DNA sequence: TGTGCCAGCAGCCCGACCCTAACCAGGACAGATACGCAGTATTTT. Protein product: CASSPTLTRTDTQYF.

This clone was seen more than once but under ten times. The DNA for the CDR3 is TGTGCCAGCAGTGAAAGACGGAGCACTGAAGCTTTCTTT. Its translation is CASSERRSTEAFF. V is TRBV25-1 and J is TRBJ1-1; D unresolved. CDR3 length: 13 residues. Germline CDR1 is MGHDK and CDR2 is SYGVNS. V shed 2 bases and J shed 4 bases, with 8 bases lying between them.

Only one count was recorded for this clone. The chain combines TRBV6-1 with TRBJ2-1; TRBD1 matches at 9 bases. V was pared by 9 bases and J by 2 bases, with 5 bases of the junction left unmatched. CDR3 length: 14 residues. The germline V gene has CDR1 MNHNS and CDR2 SASEGT. For the CDR3, the DNA is TGTGCCAGTACCGGGACAGGGACCTACAATGAGCAGTTCTTC. This sequence encodes CASTGTGTYNEQFF.

This clone appeared a few times. CDR3: CASSAGTHLQPQHF. The DNA for the CDR3 is TGTGCCAGTAGTGCCGGGACTCACCTACAGCCCCAGCATTTT. The J gene is TRBJ1-5, the V gene TRBV19; a possible D gene is TRBD1 (5 bases). The CDR3 consists of 14 residues. The ends were cut back, 5 bases at V and 7 bases at J, with 15 bases in the middle. Germline V gene data show CDR1 as LNHDA and CDR2 as SQIVND (reference sequence). The full variable domain, rest sourced from reference TRBV19 and TRBJ1-5, is DGGITQSPKYLFRKEGQNVTLSCEQNLNHDAMYWYRQDPGQGLRLIYYSQIVNDFQKGDIAEGYSVSREKKESFPLTVTSAQKNPTAFYLCASSAGTHLQPQHFGDGTRLSIL.

The chain uses TRBV19 and TRBJ2-1; 8 bases fit TRBD2. This CDR3 is 14 amino acids long. The germline CDR1 and CDR2 sequences are LNHDA and SQIVND (reference sequence). With 4 bases clipped from V and 5 bases from J, the junction kept 4 bases outside the gene matches. The chain's CDR3 is CASSTTSDNNEQFF. The CDR3 DNA sequence: TGTGCCAGTAGTACGACTAGCGACAACAATGAGCAGTTCTTC.

The rearrangement links TRBV29-1 to TRBJ2-6; D is possibly TRBD1 (5 bases). V lost 6 bases and J 0 bases, leaving 6 bases between the germline ends. This CDR3 has 13 amino acids. Germline V gene data show CDR1 as SQVTM and CDR2 as ANQGSEA. The CDR3 loop is CSVRVSGANVLTF. The CDR3, as DNA: TGCAGCGTCAGGGTCTCTGGGGCCAACGTCCTGACTTTC.

The V gene is TRBV13, the J gene TRBJ1-1; a weak D match, TRBD1 (5 bases). This CDR3 spans 17 amino acids. Germline CDR1 is PRHDT and CDR2 is FYEKMQ (reference sequence). V shed 5 bases and J shed 0 bases, with 19 bases lying between them. In DNA, the CDR3 is TGTGCCAGCAGCCCCGGGGCGAGCGAGAATTTGAACACTGAAGCTTTCTTT. Its translation: CASSPGASENLNTEAFF.